This TCR beta chain was sequenced in a study of CD8 T cells in Susac syndrome (dated by TCRdb to between 2019 and 2020). Regarding the research as a whole: The study used repertoire sequencing to test whether antigen drove CD8+ T cell activation and differentiation in Susac syndrome. The paper as a whole reports these results and caveats: The study acknowledged that relatively few individuals were included in the TCR sequencing and HLA analysis.

RNA was extracted using the RNeasy kit, and about 0.5 to 1 ug of the RNA was reverse transcribed with random hexamers. The immunoSEQ multiplex PCR assay, which covers 54 Vbeta and 13 Jbeta segments, was used to amplify TCR beta CDR3 regions. PCR amplification bias was corrected by using a synthetic template baseline for primer optimization and computational correction. Per the original workflow: Reads were annotated to V, D and J genes according to IMGT and were analyzed with immunoSEQ Analyzer, with only productive sequences retained. Clonality was computed as one minus Shannon entropy normalized by log2 of the number of productive unique sequences. For each patient and control, public and private clones were evaluated among the 100 most prevalent clones. A clone was defined as Susac-specific if it was absent from the healthy and MS cohorts, from some 1,100 published viral clones and from other ImmuneACCESS disease sequences. TCRdb cleaned the public reads at Q25 with fastp, built clones with MiXCR and kept in-frame beta chains. Rows are combined by CDR3 protein, so each entry shows the most common genes and DNA. Clone size and V and J calls follow TCRdb, not the original study. Counted in this sample were about 120,000 distinct CDR3 sequences; 94% of them appeared once. Of the sample, about 0.098% falls within the top ten clones.

As concerns this clonotype: Its target antigen remains unknown. No base-level quality is on record; no much larger clone is a single base apart.

Peripheral blood CD8+ and CD4+ T cells from healthy donors, Susac syndrome patients and multiple sclerosis patients were profiled using high-throughput TCR beta sequencing. The healthy donors served as controls matched for age and sex. CD8+ TEMRA cells were enriched by FACS, while bulk CD8+ and CD4+ T cells were purified by magnetic negative isolation. Blood was drawn into EDTA tubes, processed within 24 hours, and PBMCs were isolated by density gradient centrifugation. PBMCs intended for TCR sequencing were cryopreserved in liquid nitrogen and were subsequently thawed in a 37 degrees C water bath. The sorted or isolated CD4+, CD8+ and CD8+ TEMRA cells reached a purity of at least 90%. Trimming at the junction amounts to 4 bases on V and 5 bases on J, and the germline ends lie 16 bases apart. The CDR3 runs 15 amino acids, cysteine and phenylalanine included. CDR3 DNA only is kept here, 45 bases in frame from base 1. Sequences SGHRS (CDR1) and YFSETQ (CDR2) are obtained from the germline V gene.

This receptor was identified in a human donor in good health. The chain was built from TRBV5-1 and TRBJ1-5, with TRBD1 as a weak D call on 6 bases. The sequenced sample consisted of CD4+ T cells from PBMCs. The sequenced DNA: TGCGCCAGCAGCCAGGGGACGGATCTTTATCAGCCCCAGCATTTT. It is translated as CASSQGTDLYQPQHF.